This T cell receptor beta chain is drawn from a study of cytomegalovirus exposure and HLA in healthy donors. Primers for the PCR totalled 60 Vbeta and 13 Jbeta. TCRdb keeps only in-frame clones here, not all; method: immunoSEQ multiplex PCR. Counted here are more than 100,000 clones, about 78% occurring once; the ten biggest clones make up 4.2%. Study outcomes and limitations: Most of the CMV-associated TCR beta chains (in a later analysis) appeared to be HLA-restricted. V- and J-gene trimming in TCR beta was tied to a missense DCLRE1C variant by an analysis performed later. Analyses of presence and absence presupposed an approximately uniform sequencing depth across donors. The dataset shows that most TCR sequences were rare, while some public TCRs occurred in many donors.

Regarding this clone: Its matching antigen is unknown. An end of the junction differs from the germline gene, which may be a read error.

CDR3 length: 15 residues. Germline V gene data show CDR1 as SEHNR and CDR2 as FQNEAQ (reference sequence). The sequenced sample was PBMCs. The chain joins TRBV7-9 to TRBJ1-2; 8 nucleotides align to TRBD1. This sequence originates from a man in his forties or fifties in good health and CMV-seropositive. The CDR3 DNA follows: TGTTCCAGCAGCTTAGGACAGGGAGTTGGCTATGGCTACACCTTC. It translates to CSSSLGQGVGYGYTF.